This T cell receptor (beta chain) emerged from a study of blood T cell repertoires in COVID-19 (dated by TCRdb to 2020 to 2022). Looking at the study overall: Collaborator samples came from the United States, Italy and Spain and covered acute and convalescent phases of COVID-19. The material from the prospective study consisted of cDNA or gDNA derived from T cells, B-cell-depleted T cells, or PBMCs. The dataset comprised deeply sampled blood TCRbeta repertoires from subjects exposed to, actively infected with, or recovered from COVID-19. The repertoires were released in a freely available public database intended as a resource for research on the immune response to SARS-CoV-2. The samples were drawn from the first 160 participants of the ongoing ImmuneRACE study and from 950 to 1,500 subjects provided by 6 global collaborators. A de-identified subject ID, COVID-19 status, age in years and sex were almost always included in the sample metadata. Where available, HLA class I and class II types were taken from metadata supplied by the sample provider and were not determined by assay-based typing. The full study reports these points: The amount of clinical and demographic metadata varied by source and participant and was provided uncurated.

The collaborating institutions used their own protocols to collect whole blood in K2EDTA tubes. Collaborator samples were shipped for TCRbeta analysis as frozen whole blood, isolated PBMCs, or DNA extracted from either sample type. TCRbeta CDR3 regions were amplified from genomic DNA using the immunoSEQ Assay, a bias-controlled multiplex PCR. The paper's processing steps were these. Nucleated cell counts per sample were estimated from amplification of reference gene primers within the assay. Sequence reads were collapsed and filtered to measure the absolute abundance of every unique TCRbeta CDR3 rearrangement. Productive Simpson clonality was computed per sample as the square root of Simpson's diversity index over productive rearrangements. What TCRdb holds here is the immuneACCESS table cut down to in-frame rearrangements. Part of the clones is not present; checked against another copy, under half of the missing clones reflect an unresolved V gene, and the others are unexplained. The V and J calls and the clone size are those of that table, but D and trimming were determined from the DNA. Recorded for this sample are under 150,000 clones; approximately 90% of them occurred a single time. The ten largest clones represent approximately 4.2% of the sample.

As concerns this clone: What antigen it recognizes has not been identified. No per-base quality is available; no much larger clone lies one base away.

According to the germline V gene, CDR1 reads SGHDN and CDR2 reads FVKESK. The CDR3 goes from the cysteine to the phenylalanine over 14 residues. CDR3 DNA is the only sequence kept; it has 42 bases, read in frame from the first base. V drops 0 bases and J drops 7 bases, leaving 7 bases in between. Recombination linked TRBV14 to TRBJ1-6, and TRBD1 may be the D gene, going by 6 matching bases. The sequenced material came from peripheral blood. The source of this sequence is a woman between 45 and 65 years old with acute or convalescent COVID-19. The CDR3: CASSQDRGNSPLHF. The DNA is TGTGCCAGCAGCCAAGACAGGGGAAATTCACCCCTCCACTTT.